A single sample is the source of the 4 T cell receptor beta chains below, sequenced in a study of shared T cell receptors in the human thymus. Assay used: immunoSEQ multiplex PCR; TCRdb lists only in-frame clones, some missing. The sample contains about 660,000 clones, 85% to 90% of which appear only once. These data are also associated with another study on human thymus T cells.

Source material: thymocytes. The receptors stem from a boy younger than two with a congenital heart defect.

The rearrangement uses TRBV27 and TRBJ2-7; 9 bases align to TRBD1. CDR1 is MNHEY, CDR2 SMNVEV, per germline (reference sequence). Unmatched junction bases numbered 8, after V lost 5 bases and J lost 3 bases. This CDR3 is built from 15 residues. DNA of the CDR3: TGTGCCAGCAGTATAGGGACAGGGAGTAGCTACGAGCAGTACTTC. The encoded protein is CASSIGTGSSYEQYF.

V and J are TRBV14 and TRBJ2-7, with 9 positions matching TRBD1. In germline, CDR1 is SGHDN, CDR2 FVKESK. CDR3 size: 16 residues. The trim removed 0 bases at V and 3 bases at J, leaving 6 bases unmatched. The CDR3 bases are TGTGCCAGCAGCCAAGATCTCGGGACAGGGATCTACGAGCAGTACTTC. Translation: CASSQDLGTGIYEQYF.

This chain connects TRBV13 to TRBJ2-1, with 15 bases aligning to TRBD2. Germline CDR1 is PRHDT and CDR2 is FYEKMQ (reference sequence). The trim removed 10 bases at V and 1 base at J, leaving 5 bases unmatched. This CDR3 is 16 amino acids long. Here the CDR3 DNA reads TGTGCCATCCCCGGGACTAGCGGGAGGTCCTACAATGAGCAGTTCTTC. As protein: CAIPGTSGRSYNEQFF.

The chain carries TRBV10-1 and TRBJ2-5; 13 bases agree with TRBD2. Germline V lookup: CDR1 WNHNN, CDR2 SYGVQD (reference sequence). This CDR3 comprises 18 residues. V trimming: 2 bases; J trimming: 5 bases; junction bases outside the gene matches: 11. The CDR3 region has the DNA TGCGCCAGCAGTGAGGGACTAGCGGGAGAGCTACCAGGGGAGACCCAGTACTTC. This gives the protein CASSEGLAGELPGETQYF.